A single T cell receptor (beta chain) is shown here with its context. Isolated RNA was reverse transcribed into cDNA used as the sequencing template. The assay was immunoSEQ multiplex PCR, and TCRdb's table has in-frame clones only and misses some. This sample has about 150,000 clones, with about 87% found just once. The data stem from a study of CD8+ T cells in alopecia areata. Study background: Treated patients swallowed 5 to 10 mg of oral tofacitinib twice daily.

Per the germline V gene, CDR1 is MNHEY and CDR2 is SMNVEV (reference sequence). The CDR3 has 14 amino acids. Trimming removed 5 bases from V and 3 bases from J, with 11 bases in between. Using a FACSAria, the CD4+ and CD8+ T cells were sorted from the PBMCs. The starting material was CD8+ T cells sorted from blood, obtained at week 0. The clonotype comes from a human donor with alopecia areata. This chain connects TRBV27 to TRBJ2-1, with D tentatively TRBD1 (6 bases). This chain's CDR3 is CASSGGGYYNEQFF. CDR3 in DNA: TGTGCCAGCAGTGGGGGCGGATACTACAATGAGCAGTTCTTC.